This TCR beta chain appears in the sequencing data of a study of blood T cell repertoires in COVID-19 (dated by TCRdb to about 2020). About the full investigation: Samples from collaborators originated in the United States, Italy and Spain and spanned both the acute and convalescent phases of COVID-19. The prospective study material was composed of cDNA or gDNA derived from T cells, B-cell-depleted T cells, or PBMCs. Deeply sampled blood TCRbeta repertoires from subjects exposed to, actively infected with, or recovered from COVID-19 were included in the dataset. The repertoires were made available in a free public database intended to serve as a resource for research on the immune response to SARS-CoV-2. Samples were obtained from the ongoing ImmuneRACE study (first 160 participants) and from approximately 1,200 subjects provided by 6 global collaborators. Sample metadata almost always included a de-identified subject ID, COVID-19 status, age in years and sex. Where available, HLA class I and class II types were taken from metadata supplied by the sample provider and were not determined by assay-based typing. General findings and caveats noted by the study authors: Clinical and demographic metadata were provided uncurated, with the amount varying by source and participant.

Samples from volunteer blood donors who had recovered from COVID-19 were contributed by a second Seattle source. Whole blood was collected in K2EDTA tubes by collaborating institutions according to the institutions' own protocols. Collaborator samples were shipped for TCRbeta analysis as frozen whole blood, isolated PBMCs, or DNA extracted from either sample type. Notes on this clone: Its antigen is unknown. It has no much larger one-base neighbor in the sample; base qualities were not kept.

The immunoSEQ Assay, a bias-controlled multiplex PCR, was used to amplify TCRbeta CDR3 regions from genomic DNA. The original pipeline was this. The number of nucleated cells in each sample was estimated from the amplification of reference gene primers within the assay. To quantify the absolute abundance of each unique TCRbeta CDR3 rearrangement, sequence reads were collapsed and filtered. Productive Simpson clonality was computed per sample as the square root of Simpson's diversity index over productive rearrangements. The source is immuneACCESS, and TCRdb retained only in-frame sequences with V and J called. Part of the clones is not carried over; for the studies checked, unresolved V genes explain less than half of this, and the remainder is unexplained. For V, J and clone size, that table is used; D and trimming come from the DNA. The sample table records fewer than 200,000 clones; 70% to 90% of these occur just once. Around 7.6% of the sample is in the top ten clones.

The CDR1 and CDR2 encoded by the germline V gene (reference sequence) are LNHDA and SQIVND. Trimming costs V 8 bases and J 1 base, and their ends lie 13 bases apart. Taken from cysteine to phenylalanine, the CDR3 has 14 residues. Of all the DNA, just the CDR3 is kept, 42 bases in frame from base 1. What was sequenced was peripheral blood. The origin of this receptor is a man aged 35-49 years who had recovered from COVID-19. Recombination linked TRBV19 to TRBJ2-3; possibly the D gene is TRBD2, per 5 matching bases. The CDR3 region: CASSARVGTDTQYF. The sequenced DNA is TGTGCCAGTTCAGCGCGGGTTGGCACAGATACGCAGTATTTT.